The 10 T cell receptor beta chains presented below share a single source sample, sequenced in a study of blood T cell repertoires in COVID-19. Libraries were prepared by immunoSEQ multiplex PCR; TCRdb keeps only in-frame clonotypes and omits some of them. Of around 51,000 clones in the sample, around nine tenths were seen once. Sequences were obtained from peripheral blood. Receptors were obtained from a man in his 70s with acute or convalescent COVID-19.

CDR3 in DNA: TGCGCCAGCAGCCAATCACACGATACGCAGTATTTT. Protein product: CASSQSHDTQYF. The genes are TRBV4-3 and TRBJ2-3; D remains unclear. Deletions cut 2 bases from V and 6 bases from J, with 6 bases between. This CDR3 is 12 amino acids long. Looked up from germline, CDR1 is LGHNA and CDR2 is YSLEER.

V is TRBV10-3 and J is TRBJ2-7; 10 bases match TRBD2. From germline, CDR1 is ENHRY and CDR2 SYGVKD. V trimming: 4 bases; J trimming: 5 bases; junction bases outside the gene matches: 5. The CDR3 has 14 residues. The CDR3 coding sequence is TGTGCCATCAGTGGCCTCGGACTAGCGGACGAGCAGTACTTC. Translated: CAISGLGLADEQYF.

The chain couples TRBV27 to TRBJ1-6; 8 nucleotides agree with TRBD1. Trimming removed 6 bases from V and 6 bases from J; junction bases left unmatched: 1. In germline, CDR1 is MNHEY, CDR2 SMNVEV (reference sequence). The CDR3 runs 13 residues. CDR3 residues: CASRGTGNSPLHF. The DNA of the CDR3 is TGTGCCAGCAGAGGGACAGGTAATTCACCCCTCCACTTT.

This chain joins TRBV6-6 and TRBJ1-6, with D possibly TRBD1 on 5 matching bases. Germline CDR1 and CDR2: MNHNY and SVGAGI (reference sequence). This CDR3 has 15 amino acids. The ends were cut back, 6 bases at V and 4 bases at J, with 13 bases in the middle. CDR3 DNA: TGTGCCAGCAGGCCCACTGACAGTTATAATTCACCCCTCCACTTT. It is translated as CASRPTDSYNSPLHF.

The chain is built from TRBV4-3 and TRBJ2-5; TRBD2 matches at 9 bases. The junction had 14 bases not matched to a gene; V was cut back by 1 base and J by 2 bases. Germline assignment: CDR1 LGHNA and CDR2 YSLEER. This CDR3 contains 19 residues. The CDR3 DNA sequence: TGCGCCAGCAGCCAAGGGAAGATAATTAGCGGGGGCCTTCAAGAGACCCAGTACTTC. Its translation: CASSQGKIISGGLQETQYF.

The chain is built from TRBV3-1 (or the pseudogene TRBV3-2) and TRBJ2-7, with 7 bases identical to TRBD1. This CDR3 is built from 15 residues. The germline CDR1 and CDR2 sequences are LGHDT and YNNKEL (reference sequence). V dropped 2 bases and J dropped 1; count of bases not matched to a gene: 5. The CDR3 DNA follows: TGTGCCAGCAGCCAACCCCGACAGGGTTCCTACGAGCAGTACTTC. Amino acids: CASSQPRQGSYEQYF.

Written as DNA, the CDR3 is TGTGCCAGCAGCTTGTTTACGCCGCGGGGACTATCGGGAAACACCATATATTTT. Translated, it gives CASSLFTPRGLSGNTIYF. The V and J genes are TRBV5-6 and TRBJ1-3; possible D gene TRBD1, 5 bases. The CDR3 length is 18 residues. The germline V and J ends were trimmed by 1 base and 4 bases, with 21 bases remaining between them. Per the germline V gene, CDR1 is SGHDT and CDR2 is YYEEEE. The full variable domain, rest sourced from reference TRBV5-6 and TRBJ1-3, is DAGVTQSPTHLIKTRGQQVTLRCSPKSGHDTVSWYQQALGQGPQFIFQYYEEEERQRGNFPDRFSGHQFPNYSSELNVNALLLGDSALYLCASSLFTPRGLSGNTIYFGEGSWLTVV.

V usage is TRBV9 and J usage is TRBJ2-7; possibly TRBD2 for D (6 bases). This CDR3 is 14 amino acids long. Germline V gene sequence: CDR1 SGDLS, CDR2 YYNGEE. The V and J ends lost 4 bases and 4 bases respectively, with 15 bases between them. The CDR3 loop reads CASSRDSTGYEQYF. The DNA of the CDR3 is TGTGCCAGCAGCCGGGACTCGACGGGGTACGAGCAGTACTTC.

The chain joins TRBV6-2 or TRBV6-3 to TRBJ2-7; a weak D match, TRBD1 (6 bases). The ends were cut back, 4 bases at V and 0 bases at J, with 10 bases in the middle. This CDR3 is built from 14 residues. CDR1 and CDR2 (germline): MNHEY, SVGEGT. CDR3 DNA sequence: TGTGCCAGCAGTTCAAACAGGGTCTCCTACGAGCAGTACTTC. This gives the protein CASSSNRVSYEQYF.

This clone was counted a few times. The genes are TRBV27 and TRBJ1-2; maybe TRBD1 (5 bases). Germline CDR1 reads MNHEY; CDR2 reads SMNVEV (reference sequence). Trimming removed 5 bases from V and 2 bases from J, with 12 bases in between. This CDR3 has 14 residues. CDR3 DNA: TGTGCCAGCAGTCCGGCGCAGGGCAACTATGGCTACACCTTC. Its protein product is CASSPAQGNYGYTF.